This T cell receptor (beta chain) was identified in a study of blood T cell repertoires in COVID-19. The wider study: Nucleic acid was either cDNA or gDNA, and it came from T cells, B-cell-depleted T cells, or PBMCs.

Under the authors' procedure: Counts of nucleated cells, estimated from reference gene primer amplification, were obtained. Repertoires were generated with immunoSEQ multiplex PCR, while TCRdb's copy carries only in-frame clones and drops some. From that table come the V and J calls and clone size; the DNA was used to work out D and trimming. The sample lists roughly 330,000 clones; around 87% were seen once. Recruits, aged roughly 18 to 95 years, lived in around 24 US areas. Participant-reported clinical history was the basis for cohort assignment. Germline V CDR1 and CDR2: SEHNR, FQNEAQ (reference sequence). Trimming took off 5 bases at V and 1 base at J, with 20 bases between the two ends. CDR3 length equals 17 residues.

Sequenced material: PBMCs or T cells enriched from blood (not recorded which). This rearrangement joins TRBV7-9 to TRBJ1-1; D possibly corresponds to TRBD1 (5 bases). This clonotype originated in a woman aged 30 to 39 who had recovered from COVID-19. CDR3 sequence (DNA): TGTGCCAGCAGCCAACGACAGTCTTTAGTCACGAACACTGAAGCTTTCTTT. Translated, it gives CASSQRQSLVTNTEAFF.